The clone carrying this T cell receptor (beta chain) was observed a handful of times. The antigen is undetermined. Clones were read by immunoSEQ multiplex PCR, and TCRdb kept only the in-frame ones, dropping some. This table holds about 70,000 clones, 80% found once. These data are taken from a study of T cell clones after liver transplantation. Background on the study: Samples came from ITN030ST, which attempted immunosuppression withdrawal within 2 years of liver transplantation. Standard immunosuppression, with no induction, continued until 12-24 months after transplant. Study-wide results and limits: Compared with third party-reactive sequences, donor-reactive ones declined more, independent of withdrawal success.

CD3+CD4+ and CD3+CD8+ cells were FACS-sorted from thawed unstimulated PBMCs. This CDR3 is 16 amino acids long. Germline V gives CDR1 SGHTA, CDR2 FQGNSA. Trimming cost V 5 bases and J 7 bases; bases outside gene matches: 14. This sequence was found in a human patient who received a liver transplant. Some T cells here may be from the graft donor. This material consisted of CD4+ T cells from blood, taken 12 months after liver transplant. The rearrangement uses TRBV7-2 and TRBJ2-1; 7 bases agree with TRBD2. The CDR3 DNA is TGTGCCAGCAGCCCTCGACTAGCCAGCGTCGTGAATGAGCAGTTCTTC. This codes for CASSPRLASVVNEQFF.